The source of this TCR beta chain is a study of T cell repertoires in cytomegalovirus infection. Germline CDR1 SGHTA, CDR2 FQGNSA. The CDR3 is made up of 13 amino acids. TCRdb reprocessed the reads with MiXCR, giving one entry per CDR3 protein. This sample has more than 350,000 distinct CDR3 sequences, with roughly 31% found just once. Overall study results and limits: Dominant in the ex vivo response were TCR beta clonotypes restricted by HLA-C and specific for CMV.

On this clonotype itself: Its antigen remains unidentified. A much larger clone differs from this one at a single base, so this may be a read error.

The TCR originated in a human donor in good health (CMV status not recorded). Some clones in this sample may be carry-over from other donors' samples. Sequences were obtained from PBMCs. This chain uses TRBV7-2 with TRBJ2-5, with D perhaps matching TRBD1 or TRBD2 (5 bases each). CDR3 in amino acids: CARSSGTAETQYF. CDR3 DNA: TGTGCCAGAAGCTCGGGGACGGCAGAGACCCAGTACTTC.